These 26 T cell receptor beta chains originate from one sample sequenced in a study of blood T cell repertoires in COVID-19. The method was immunoSEQ multiplex PCR; TCRdb's version includes in-frame clones alone and lacks a portion of them. The table lists 170,000 or so clones, around 73% of them singletons. The sample taken for sequencing was PBMCs or T cells enriched from blood (not recorded which). The receptors come from a woman aged 45-59 years who had recovered from COVID-19.

The V gene is TRBV28, the J gene TRBJ2-7; D remains ambiguous. The CDR3 is made up of 12 amino acids. Germline-derived CDR1 and CDR2 are MDHEN and SYDVKM. V was pared by 4 bases and J by 0 bases, with 4 bases between. The CDR3 DNA follows: TGTGCCAGCAGTTCACTCTCCTACGAGCAGTACTTC. It is translated as CASSSLSYEQYF.

V gene TRBV19 combines with J gene TRBJ1-1; D might be TRBD1 (6 bases). CDR3 length equals 16 residues. V was trimmed by 4 bases and J by 5 bases, leaving 20 bases between them. The germline V gene has CDR1 LNHDA and CDR2 SQIVND (reference sequence). The CDR3 protein is CASSSATGMGNTEAFF. CDR3 bases: TGTGCCAGTAGTAGTGCAACAGGGATGGGGAATACTGAAGCTTTCTTT.

The genes are TRBV4-2 and TRBJ2-5; 13 bases are a match to TRBD2. In germline, CDR1 is LGHNA, CDR2 YNFKEQ. This CDR3 is built from 18 residues. Unmatched junction bases numbered 12, after V lost 1 base and J lost 7 bases. As DNA, the CDR3 is TGTGCCAGCAGCCAAGGGACTAGCGGGAGTGATAGGAGGGGGACCCAGTACTTC. This gives the protein CASSQGTSGSDRRGTQYF.

This clone was counted a few times. The CDR3 sequence is CASSVQGYEQYF. DNA of the CDR3: TGTGCCAGCAGTGTACAGGGGTACGAGCAGTACTTC. The chain couples TRBV28 to TRBJ2-7, with 7 bases lining up with TRBD1. The V gene's germline CDR1 is MDHEN and CDR2 SYDVKM. The CDR3 is 12 amino acids. V lost 5 bases to trimming and J lost 4 bases; unmatched junction nucleotides: 2. The full variable domain, completed using reference TRBV28 and TRBJ2-7, is DVKVTQSSRYLVKRTGEKVFLECVQDMDHENMFWYRQDPGLGLRLIYFSYDVKMKEKGDIPEGYSVSREKKERFSLILESASTNQTSMYLCASSVQGYEQYFGPGTRLTVT.

V gene TRBV7-2 combines with J gene TRBJ1-1, with a tentative D call TRBD1 (5 bases). The CDR3 spans 13 residues. Trimming stripped 5 bases from V and 3 bases from J, with 10 bases between. The germline V gene encodes CDR1 SGHTA and CDR2 FQGNSA. The CDR3 reads CASSPRGDTEAFF. CDR3 sequence (DNA): TGTGCCAGCAGCCCACGGGGGGACACTGAAGCTTTCTTT.

This sequence joins TRBV29-1 and TRBJ2-3, with 7 bases that match TRBD1. The CDR3 loop spans 16 amino acids. Germline V lookup: CDR1 SQVTM, CDR2 ANQGSEA. The J segment lost 0 bases and the V segment lost 7 bases, leaving 13 bases of the junction unmatched. The CDR3 loop is CSATRGEGASTDTQYF. DNA for the CDR3: TGCAGCGCTACCCGGGGAGAGGGGGCTAGCACAGATACGCAGTATTTT.

CDR3 coding DNA: TGTGCCAGTAGTCCAGGACAGGTAACCTACGAGCAGTACTTC. Amino acid sequence: CASSPGQVTYEQYF. The chain employs TRBV19 and TRBJ2-7; 7 bases line up with TRBD1. The trim removed 5 bases at V and 2 bases at J, leaving 6 bases unmatched. CDR3 length equals 14 residues. Germline loops: CDR1 LNHDA, CDR2 SQIVND (reference sequence).

The chain joins TRBV6-5 to TRBJ1-1, with 10 bases that match TRBD1. This CDR3 has 14 amino acids. From germline, CDR1 is MNHEY and CDR2 SVGAGI. J gave up 7 bases and V 6 bases, and 8 bases lay outside the gene matches. The CDR3 here is CASSAGTGVGEAFF. The CDR3 DNA is TGTGCCAGCAGCGCCGGGACAGGGGTTGGTGAAGCTTTCTTT.

The gene calls are TRBV9 and TRBJ2-5, with 10 bases lining up with TRBD1. J lost 3 bases, V lost 3 bases, and 5 bases had no gene match. The germline CDR1 and CDR2 sequences are SGDLS and YYNGEE. This CDR3 is built from 15 residues. The CDR3 DNA follows: TGTGCCAGCAGCGGCCGGGACAGGGGCAAAGAGACCCAGTACTTC. This codes for CASSGRDRGKETQYF.

The rearrangement uses TRBV7-9 and TRBJ2-2, with 7 bases aligning to TRBD1. This CDR3 has 13 amino acids. V dropped 4 bases and J dropped 4; count of bases not matched to a gene: 0. From germline, CDR1 is SEHNR and CDR2 FQNEAQ (reference sequence). In DNA form, the CDR3 reads TGTGCCAGCAGCTACAGGGGCACCGGGGAGCTGTTTTTT. The encoded protein is CASSYRGTGELFF.

V and J are TRBV12-3 or TRBV12-4 and TRBJ1-2; tentative D call: TRBD1 (5 bases). The ends were cut back, 1 base at V and 7 bases at J, with 10 bases in the middle. The CDR3 extends over 13 amino acids. The CDR3 DNA is TGTGCCAGCAGTTTAGTAGGGGCCGGTGGCTACACCTTC. Its protein is CASSLVGAGGYTF.

V gene TRBV20-1 combines with J gene TRBJ1-4, with 7 bases identical to TRBD1. J gave up 8 bases and V 3 bases, and 6 bases lay outside the gene matches. The germline gives CDR1 DFQATT, CDR2 SNEGSKA (reference sequence). The CDR3 is 13 amino acids. The CDR3 is CSASPGGHEKLFF. Here the CDR3 DNA reads TGCAGTGCTAGTCCAGGGGGGCACGAAAAACTGTTTTTT.

This clone was observed a single time. The rearrangement joins TRBV9 to TRBJ1-6; D is perhaps TRBD1 (5 bases). Trimming left V 3 bases short and J 9 bases short, with 19 bases between. CDR3 length: 16 residues. Germline V gives CDR1 SGDLS, CDR2 YYNGEE. CDR3 DNA: TGTGCCAGCAGCGATGGTGGTGCGGGGCAGGGTTCACCCCTCCACTTT. Protein product: CASSDGGAGQGSPLHF.

The chain links TRBV6-2 or TRBV6-3 to TRBJ2-4; a possible D gene is TRBD1 (6 bases). The CDR3 is 15 amino acids. Germline lookup yields CDR1 MNHEY and CDR2 SVGEGT. The V gene lost 4 bases and the J gene lost 4 bases, with 14 bases spanning the gap. The CDR3 loop is CASSFWAQGKNIQYF. DNA of the CDR3: TGTGCCAGCAGTTTTTGGGCACAGGGTAAAAACATTCAGTACTTC.

The chain links TRBV5-6 to TRBJ2-5; 7 bases map to TRBD1. Germline V lookup: CDR1 SGHDT, CDR2 YYEEEE. The junction had 5 bases not matched to a gene; V was cut back by 1 base and J by 2 bases. The CDR3 is 15 residues long. CDR3: CASSLSRQGQETQYF. CDR3 in DNA: TGTGCCAGCAGCTTGTCGAGACAGGGTCAAGAGACCCAGTACTTC.

CDR3 DNA: TGTGCCAGCAGCAATTCTCATGAAAAACTGTTTTTT. As protein: CASSNSHEKLFF. The V and J genes are TRBV21-1 and TRBJ1-4. TRBV21-1 is annotated as a pseudogene. The CDR3 totals 12 residues.

The chain employs TRBV5-1 and TRBJ2-7; TRBD1 aligns across 11 bases. The germline V gene has CDR1 SGHRS and CDR2 YFSETQ. V lost 4 bases, J lost 2 bases, and 8 bases stayed unmatched. This CDR3 is 16 amino acids long. The CDR3 protein is CASSAQPGQGAYEQYF. The CDR3 coding sequence is TGCGCCAGCAGCGCACAACCGGGACAGGGGGCCTACGAGCAGTACTTC.

J is TRBJ1-5 and V is TRBV6-2 or TRBV6-3, with D unclear. Trimming left V 2 bases short and J 3 bases short, with 5 bases between. This CDR3 is built from 13 residues. The V gene's germline CDR1 is MNHEY and CDR2 SVGEGT. CDR3 bases: TGTGCCAGCAGTTACGGCAACAATCAGCCCCAGCATTTT. It yields the protein CASSYGNNQPQHF.

The chain has TRBV9 and TRBJ1-6; tentative D call: TRBD1 (5 bases). V was trimmed by 4 bases and J by 8 bases, leaving 16 bases between them. Germline V lookup: CDR1 SGDLS, CDR2 YYNGEE. The CDR3 totals 15 residues. The CDR3 loop reads CASSPGHPGDSPLHF. The CDR3 nucleotides are TGTGCCAGCAGCCCCGGACACCCTGGGGATTCACCCCTCCACTTT.

This clone was counted a few times. CDR3 nucleotides: TGCGCCAGCAGCTTGGAGGAGGGGGAGCAGTACTTC. Amino acid sequence: CASSLEEGEQYF. The genes are TRBV5-1 and TRBJ2-7, with D perhaps matching TRBD2 (6 bases). Germline loops: CDR1 SGHRS, CDR2 YFSETQ. Trimming shortened V by 0 bases and J by 7 bases, and 8 bases separated the two germline ends. The CDR3 covers 12 residues.

V is TRBV15 and J is TRBJ2-6, with 7 nucleotides matching TRBD1. Germline CDR1 is LNHNV and CDR2 is YYDKDF (reference sequence). This CDR3 comprises 14 residues. After removal of 5 bases from V and 9 bases from J, the junction contained 7 bases not matched to a gene. CDR3 loop: CATSRSGQNNVLTF. The CDR3 region has the DNA TGTGCCACCAGCCGATCGGGACAGAACAACGTCCTGACTTTC.

CDR3 DNA sequence: TGTGCCAGCAGCCTCGGGACTAGCTCCTACGAGCAGTACTTC. Residues: CASSLGTSSYEQYF. V gene TRBV7-9 combines with J gene TRBJ2-7; 8 bases fit TRBD2. The germline V gene has CDR1 SEHNR and CDR2 FQNEAQ (reference sequence). Trimming at V came to 5 bases and at J to 0 bases, leaving 3 bases not matched to a gene. CDR3 size: 14 residues.

V is TRBV5-1 and J is TRBJ1-1; TRBD1 agrees at 8 bases. CDR3 length: 14 residues. The trim removed 3 bases at V and 1 base at J, leaving 2 bases unmatched. Germline values: CDR1 SGHRS, CDR2 YFSETQ. As DNA, the CDR3 is TGCGCCAGCAGCTCCCAGGGGGCGAACACTGAAGCTTTCTTT. Translated: CASSSQGANTEAFF.

The CDR3 loop reads CASSQGGQYQPQHF. CDR3 nucleotides: TGCGCCAGCAGCCAAGGAGGGCAGTACCAGCCCCAGCATTTT. The rearrangement uses TRBV4-1 and TRBJ1-5; unclear D gene. Looked up from germline, CDR1 is MGHRA and CDR2 is YSYEKL. The CDR3 spans 14 residues. V was clipped by 1 base and J by 7 bases, with 11 bases between them.

This clone has more than one count but fewer than ten. V is TRBV29-1 and J is TRBJ1-5, with D perhaps TRBD1 (5 bases). V dropped 7 bases and J dropped 6 bases, with 19 bases sitting between them. The germline V gene encodes CDR1 SQVTM and CDR2 ANQGSEA. This CDR3 region has 14 residues. The CDR3 spells CSAAKGDLSQPQHF. DNA for the CDR3: TGCAGCGCGGCGAAAGGGGATCTCAGTCAGCCCCAGCATTTT.

The gene calls are TRBV12-3 or TRBV12-4 and TRBJ2-7, with D perhaps matching TRBD1 (5 bases). V was cut by 5 bases and J by 3 bases, with 8 bases left in between. CDR3 length equals 12 residues. This CDR3 reads CASSADSYEQYF. The CDR3 coding sequence is TGTGCCAGCAGTGCCGACAGCTACGAGCAGTACTTC.